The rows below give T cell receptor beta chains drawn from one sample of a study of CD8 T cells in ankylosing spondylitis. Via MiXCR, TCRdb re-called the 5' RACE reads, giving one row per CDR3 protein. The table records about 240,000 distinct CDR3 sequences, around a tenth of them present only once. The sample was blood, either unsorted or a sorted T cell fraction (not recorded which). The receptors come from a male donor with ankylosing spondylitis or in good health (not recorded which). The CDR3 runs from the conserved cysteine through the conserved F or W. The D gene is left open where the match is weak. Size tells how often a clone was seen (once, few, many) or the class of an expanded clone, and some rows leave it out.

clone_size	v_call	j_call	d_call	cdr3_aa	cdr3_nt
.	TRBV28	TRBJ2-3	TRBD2	CASRGTSGKVDTQYF	TGTGCCAGCAGAGGGACTAGCGGGAAGGTAGATACGCAGTATTTT
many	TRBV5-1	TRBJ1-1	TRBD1	CASSFDRDLATEAFF	TGCGCCAGCAGCTTTGACAGGGATCTAGCCACTGAAGCTTTCTTT
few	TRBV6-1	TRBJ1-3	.	CASSTGHTGNTIYF	TGTGCCAGCAGCACAGGGCATACTGGAAACACCATATATTTT
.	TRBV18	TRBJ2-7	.	CASSPKGGYEQYF	TGTGCCAGCTCACCGAAAGGGGGCTACGAGCAGTACTTC
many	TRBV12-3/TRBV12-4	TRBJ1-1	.	CASSSLGGAGTEAFF	TGTGCCAGCAGTTCCCTAGGGGGGGCTGGAACTGAAGCTTTCTTT
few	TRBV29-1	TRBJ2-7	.	CSVAGDGPYEQYF	TGCAGCGTTGCCGGGGACGGACCCTACGAGCAGTACTTC
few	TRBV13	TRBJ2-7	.	CASSAADYEQYF	TGTGCCAGCAGCGCCGCCGACTACGAGCAGTACTTC
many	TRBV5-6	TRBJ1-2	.	CASSLGASPYGYTF	TGTGCCAGCAGCTTGGGAGCCAGCCCCTATGGCTACACCTTC
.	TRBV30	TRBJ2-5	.	CAWVLTGPLGETQYF	TGTGCCTGGGTCCTCACGGGACCTCTTGGGGAGACCCAGTACTTC
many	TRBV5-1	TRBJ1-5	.	CASSVDGDNQPQHF	TGCGCCAGCAGCGTGGACGGAGACAATCAGCCCCAGCATTTT
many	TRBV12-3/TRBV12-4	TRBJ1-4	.	CASSFSGPNEKLFF	TGTGCCAGCAGTTTTTCGGGGCCTAATGAAAAACTGTTTTTT
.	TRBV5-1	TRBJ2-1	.	CASRPTTSYNEQFF	TGCGCCAGCCGCCCGACAACTAGCTACAATGAGCAGTTCTTC
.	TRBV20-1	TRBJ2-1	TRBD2	CSAEKGAGGNEQFF	TGCAGTGCGGAGAAAGGGGCGGGGGGCAATGAGCAGTTCTTC
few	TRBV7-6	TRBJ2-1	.	CASSLFRQTYNEQFF	TGTGCCAGCAGCTTGTTCAGGCAGACCTACAATGAGCAGTTCTTC
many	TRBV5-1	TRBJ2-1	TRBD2	CASSWPPGLGSYNEQFF	TGCGCCAGCAGCTGGCCACCGGGACTAGGGTCCTACAATGAGCAGTTCTTC
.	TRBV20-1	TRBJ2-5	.	CSASESRSGTQYF	TGCAGTGCCAGCGAGAGCCGGAGTGGGACCCAGTACTTC
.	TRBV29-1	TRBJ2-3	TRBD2	CSVEAKRGGTDTQYF	TGCAGCGTTGAAGCAAAGCGGGGGGGCACAGATACGCAGTATTTT